The source of this T cell receptor beta chain is a study of OX40 agonist ivuxolimab in advanced cancers. Study context: Eligibility rules accepted prior anti-PD-1, anti-PD-L1 or anti-CTLA-4 therapy, and roughly 40% had some.

Trimming cost V 7 bases and J 3 bases; bases outside gene matches: 6. The CDR3 runs 14 residues. The V gene's germline CDR1 is MGHRA and CDR2 YSYEKL. Method: immunoSEQ multiplex PCR; TCRdb's copy keeps in-frame clones and lacks some. This sample has 50,000 to 60,000 clones; approximately 83% occur once, and the top ten carry about 1.5%. The chain links TRBV4-1 to TRBJ1-2; 9 bases line up with TRBD1. The TCR originated in an adult with an advanced solid tumor such as melanoma, head and neck, liver or kidney cancer. Sequencing used CD4+ or CD8+ T cells sorted from blood, obtained in a trial of the OX40 agonist ivuxolimab. The DNA of the CDR3 is TGCGCCAGCAAGGGGACAGGGACCGACTATGGCTACACCTTC. This encodes CASKGTGTDYGYTF.